This T cell receptor (beta chain) comes out of a study of identifying expanded T cells in peripheral blood. Findings of the study overall: Clone count variance between roughly 2-week samples rose with total template count.

Points on this clone: Its antigen remains unidentified.

The table came from immunoSEQ multiplex PCR; TCRdb's copy has only in-frame clones and leaves some out. The table has 58,000 or so clones, around four fifths seen once. V lost 7 bases and J lost 8; bases outside the gene matches: 8. CDR3 length: 13 amino acids. Germline V CDR1 and CDR2: MNHEY, SVGAGI. The chain combines TRBV6-5 with TRBJ1-1, with 9 bases aligning to TRBD1. This receptor was taken from a person aged 18 to 69 in good health. Sequenced: blood. CDR3: CASTGTGTFEAFF. The CDR3 nucleotides read TGTGCCAGCACCGGGACAGGGACCTTCGAAGCTTTCTTT.